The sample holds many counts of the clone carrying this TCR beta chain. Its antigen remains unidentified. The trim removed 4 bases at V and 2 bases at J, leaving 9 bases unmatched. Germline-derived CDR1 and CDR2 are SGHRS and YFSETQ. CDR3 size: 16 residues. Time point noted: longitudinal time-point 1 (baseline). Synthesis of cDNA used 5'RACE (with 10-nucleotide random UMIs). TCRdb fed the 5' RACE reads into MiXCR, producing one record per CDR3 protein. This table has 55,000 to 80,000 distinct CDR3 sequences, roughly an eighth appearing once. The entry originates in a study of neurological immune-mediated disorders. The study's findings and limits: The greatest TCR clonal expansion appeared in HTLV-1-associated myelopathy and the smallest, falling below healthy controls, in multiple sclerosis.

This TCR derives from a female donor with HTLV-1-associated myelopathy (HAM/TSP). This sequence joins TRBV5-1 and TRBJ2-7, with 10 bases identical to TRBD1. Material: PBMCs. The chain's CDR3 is CASSQTLGQGAYEQYF. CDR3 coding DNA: TGCGCCAGCAGCCAGACTTTAGGACAGGGGGCCTACGAGCAGTACTTC. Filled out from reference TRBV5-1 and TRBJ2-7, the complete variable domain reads KAGVTQTPRYLIKTRGQQVTLSCSPISGHRSVSWYQQTPGQGLQFLFEYFSETQRNKGNFPGRFSGRQFSNSRSEMNVSTLELGDSALYLCASSQTLGQGAYEQYFGPGTRLTVT.